This T cell receptor (beta chain) is drawn from a study of identifying expanded T cells in peripheral blood. Sequencing was performed with immunoSEQ multiplex PCR; in TCRdb, only in-frame clones are kept and a portion is missing. The sample lists over 75,000 clones, about 91% occurring once. The ends lost 6 bases at V and 7 bases at J; junction bases unmatched: 12. The germline gives CDR1 MNHEY, CDR2 SVGAGI. CDR3 length: 14 amino acids. V usage is TRBV6-5 and J usage is TRBJ2-7, with 7 bases aligning to TRBD2. This sequence was found in a person aged 18-69 years in good health. The sequencing input was blood. The CDR3 is CASRRGSGTTEQYF. CDR3 DNA sequence: TGTGCCAGCAGAAGGGGCTCCGGGACTACGGAGCAGTACTTC.